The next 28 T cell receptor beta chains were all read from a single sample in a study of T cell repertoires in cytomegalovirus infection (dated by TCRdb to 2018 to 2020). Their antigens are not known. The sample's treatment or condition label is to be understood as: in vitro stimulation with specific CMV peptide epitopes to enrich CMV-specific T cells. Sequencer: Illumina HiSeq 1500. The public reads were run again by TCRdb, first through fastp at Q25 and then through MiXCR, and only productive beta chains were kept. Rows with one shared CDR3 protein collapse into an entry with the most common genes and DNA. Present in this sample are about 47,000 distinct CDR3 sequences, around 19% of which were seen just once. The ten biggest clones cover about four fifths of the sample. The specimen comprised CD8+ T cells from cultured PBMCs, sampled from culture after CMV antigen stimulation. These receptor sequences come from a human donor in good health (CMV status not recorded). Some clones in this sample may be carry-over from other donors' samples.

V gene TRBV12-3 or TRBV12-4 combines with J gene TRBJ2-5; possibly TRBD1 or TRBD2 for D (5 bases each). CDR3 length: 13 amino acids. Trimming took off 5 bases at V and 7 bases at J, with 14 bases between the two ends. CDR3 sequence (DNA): TGTGCCAGCAGTCGGGACGCCGAGGGGACCCAGTACTTC. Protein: CASSRDAEGTQYF.

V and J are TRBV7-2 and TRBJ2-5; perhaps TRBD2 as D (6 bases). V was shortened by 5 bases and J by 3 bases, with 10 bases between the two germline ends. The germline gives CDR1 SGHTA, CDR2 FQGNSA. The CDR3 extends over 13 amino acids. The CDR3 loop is CASSTWGEETQYF. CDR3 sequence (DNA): TGTGCCAGCAGCACATGGGGGGAAGAGACCCAGTACTTC.

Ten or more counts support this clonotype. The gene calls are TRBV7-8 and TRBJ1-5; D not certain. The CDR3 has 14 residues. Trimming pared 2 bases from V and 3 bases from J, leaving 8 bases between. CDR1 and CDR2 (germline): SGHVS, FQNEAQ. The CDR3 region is CASSLNGHNQPQHF. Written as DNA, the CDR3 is TGTGCCAGCAGCTTAAACGGGCACAATCAGCCCCAGCATTTT.

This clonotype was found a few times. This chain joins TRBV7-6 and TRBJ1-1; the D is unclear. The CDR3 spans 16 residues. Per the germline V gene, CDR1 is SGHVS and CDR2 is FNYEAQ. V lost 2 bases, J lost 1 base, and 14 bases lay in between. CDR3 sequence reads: CASSLKAGRRNTEAFF. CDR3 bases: TGTGCCAGCAGCTTAAAAGCCGGACGGAGGAACACTGAAGCTTTCTTT. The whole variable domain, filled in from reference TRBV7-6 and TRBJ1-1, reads GAGVSQSPRYKVTKRGQDVALRCDPISGHVSLYWYRQALGQGPEFLTYFNYEAQQDKSGLPNDRFSAERPEGSISTLTIQRTEQRDSAMYRCASSLKAGRRNTEAFFGQGTRLTVV.

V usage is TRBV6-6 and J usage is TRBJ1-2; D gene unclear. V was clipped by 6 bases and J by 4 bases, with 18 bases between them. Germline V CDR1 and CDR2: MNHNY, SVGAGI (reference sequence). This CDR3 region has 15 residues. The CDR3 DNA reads TGTGCCAGCAGGGGCAGCAATCCAGCGGTCTATGGCTACACCTTC. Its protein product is CASRGSNPAVYGYTF.

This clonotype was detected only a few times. CDR3 loop: CASSDPGRPHNYGYTF. DNA of the CDR3: TGTGCCAGCAGCGATCCAGGACGCCCGCATAACTATGGCTACACCTTC. This rearrangement joins TRBV28 to TRBJ1-2; no reliable D call. The V gene lost 6 bases and the J gene lost 1 base, with 18 bases spanning the gap. The CDR3 totals 16 residues. Germline V gene lookup returns CDR1 MDHEN and CDR2 SYDVKM.

The CDR3 loop is CASSLRRAPSDEQYF. CDR3 coding DNA: TGTGCCAGCAGTTTAAGGAGGGCCCCCTCGGACGAGCAGTACTTC. This chain joins TRBV27 and TRBJ2-7; possible D gene TRBD2, 6 bases. Trimming removed 2 bases from V and 5 bases from J, with 16 bases in between. Germline-derived CDR1 and CDR2 are MNHEY and SMNVEV (reference sequence). The CDR3 has 15 residues.

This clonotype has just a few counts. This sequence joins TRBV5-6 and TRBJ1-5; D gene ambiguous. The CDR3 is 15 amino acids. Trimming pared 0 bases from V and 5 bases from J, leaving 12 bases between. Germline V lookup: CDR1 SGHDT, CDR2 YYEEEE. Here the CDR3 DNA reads TGTGCCAGCAGCTTGGACTCCGTCCTCGATCAGCCCCAGCATTTT. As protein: CASSLDSVLDQPQHF.

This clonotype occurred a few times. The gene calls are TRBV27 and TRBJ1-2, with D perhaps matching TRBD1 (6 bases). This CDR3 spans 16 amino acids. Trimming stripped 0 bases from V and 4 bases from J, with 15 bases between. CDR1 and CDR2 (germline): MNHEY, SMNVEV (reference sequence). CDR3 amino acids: CASSLSRGGALYGYTF. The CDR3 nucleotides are TGTGCCAGCAGTTTATCCCGAGGGGGGGCCCTCTATGGCTACACCTTC.

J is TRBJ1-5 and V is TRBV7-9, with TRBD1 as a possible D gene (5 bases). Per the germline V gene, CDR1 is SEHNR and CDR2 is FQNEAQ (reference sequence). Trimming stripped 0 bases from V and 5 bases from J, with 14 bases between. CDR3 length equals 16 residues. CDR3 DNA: TGTGCCAGCAGCTTAGCCATGGGGGGAGAAGATCAGCCCCAGCATTTT. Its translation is CASSLAMGGEDQPQHF.

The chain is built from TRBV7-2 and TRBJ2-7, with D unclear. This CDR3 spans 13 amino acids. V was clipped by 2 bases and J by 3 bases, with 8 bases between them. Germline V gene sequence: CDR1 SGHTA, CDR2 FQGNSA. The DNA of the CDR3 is TGTGCCAGCAGCTTAAATAGAGTCTACGAGCAGTACTTC. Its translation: CASSLNRVYEQYF. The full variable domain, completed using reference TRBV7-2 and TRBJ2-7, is GAGVSQSPSNKVTEKGKDVELRCDPISGHTALYWYRQSLGQGLEFLIYFQGNSAPDKSGLPSDRFSAERTGGSVSTLTIQRTQQEDSAVYLCASSLNRVYEQYFGPGTRLTVT.

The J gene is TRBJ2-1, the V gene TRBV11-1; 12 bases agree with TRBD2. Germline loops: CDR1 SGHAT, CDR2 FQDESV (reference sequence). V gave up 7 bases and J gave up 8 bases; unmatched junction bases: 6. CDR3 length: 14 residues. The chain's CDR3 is CASTRTSGVDEQFF. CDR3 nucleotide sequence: TGTGCCAGCACCAGGACTAGCGGGGTAGATGAGCAGTTCTTC.

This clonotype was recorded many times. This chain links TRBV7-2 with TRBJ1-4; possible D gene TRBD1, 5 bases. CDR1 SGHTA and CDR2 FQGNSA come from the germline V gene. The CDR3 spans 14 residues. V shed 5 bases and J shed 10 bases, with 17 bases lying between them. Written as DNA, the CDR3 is TGTGCCAGCAGCGAGGGACTCGCAGAGGGAAAACTGTTTTTT. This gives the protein CASSEGLAEGKLFF. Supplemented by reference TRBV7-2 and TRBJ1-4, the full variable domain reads GAGVSQSPSNKVTEKGKDVELRCDPISGHTALYWYRQSLGQGLEFLIYFQGNSAPDKSGLPSDRFSAERTGGSVSTLTIQRTQQEDSAVYLCASSEGLAEGKLFFGSGTQLSVL.

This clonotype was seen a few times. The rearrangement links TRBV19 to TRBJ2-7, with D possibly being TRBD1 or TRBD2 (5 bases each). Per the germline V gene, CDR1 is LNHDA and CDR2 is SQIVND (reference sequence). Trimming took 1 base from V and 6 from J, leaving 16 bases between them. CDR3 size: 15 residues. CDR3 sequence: CASSIGGMGPREQYF. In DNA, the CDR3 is TGTGCCAGTAGTATAGGAGGGATGGGGCCGCGCGAGCAGTACTTC.

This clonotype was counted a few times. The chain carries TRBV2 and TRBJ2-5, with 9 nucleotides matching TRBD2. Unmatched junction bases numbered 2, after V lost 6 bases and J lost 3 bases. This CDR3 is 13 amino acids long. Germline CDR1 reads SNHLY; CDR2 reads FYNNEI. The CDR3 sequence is CASRRLAEETQYF. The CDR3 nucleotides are TGTGCCAGCAGGAGACTAGCGGAAGAGACCCAGTACTTC.

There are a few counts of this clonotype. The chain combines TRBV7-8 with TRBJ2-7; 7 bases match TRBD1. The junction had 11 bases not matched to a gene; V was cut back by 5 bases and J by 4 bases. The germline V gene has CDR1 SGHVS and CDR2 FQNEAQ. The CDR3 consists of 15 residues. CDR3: CASSVLSGTAYEQYF. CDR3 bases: TGTGCCAGCAGCGTTCTCTCCGGGACAGCTTACGAGCAGTACTTC.

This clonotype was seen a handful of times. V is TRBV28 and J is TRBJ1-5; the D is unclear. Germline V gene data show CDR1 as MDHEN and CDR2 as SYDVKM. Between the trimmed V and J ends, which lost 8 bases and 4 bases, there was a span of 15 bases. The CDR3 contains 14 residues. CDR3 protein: CASVTESENQPQHF. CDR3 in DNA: TGTGCCAGCGTAACTGAATCTGAGAATCAGCCCCAGCATTTT.

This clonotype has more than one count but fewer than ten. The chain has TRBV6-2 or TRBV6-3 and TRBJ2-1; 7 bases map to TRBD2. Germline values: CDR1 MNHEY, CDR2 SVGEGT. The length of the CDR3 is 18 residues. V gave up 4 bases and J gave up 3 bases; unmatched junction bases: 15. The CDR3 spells CASSSPTDLAENYNEQFF. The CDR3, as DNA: TGTGCCAGCAGTTCCCCCACCGATCTAGCGGAAAACTACAATGAGCAGTTCTTC.

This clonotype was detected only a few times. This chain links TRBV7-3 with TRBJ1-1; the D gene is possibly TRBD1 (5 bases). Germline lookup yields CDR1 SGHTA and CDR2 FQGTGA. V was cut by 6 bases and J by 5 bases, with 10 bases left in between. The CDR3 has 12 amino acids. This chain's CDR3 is CASRGGQTEAFF. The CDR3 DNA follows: TGTGCCAGCAGGGGGGGTCAAACTGAAGCTTTCTTT.

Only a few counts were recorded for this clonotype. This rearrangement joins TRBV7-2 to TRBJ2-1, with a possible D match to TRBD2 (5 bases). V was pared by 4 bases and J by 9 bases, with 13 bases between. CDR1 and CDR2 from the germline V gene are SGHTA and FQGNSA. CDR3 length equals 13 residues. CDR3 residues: CASSSPSFGEQFF. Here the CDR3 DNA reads TGTGCCAGCAGCTCCCCTAGCTTTGGTGAGCAGTTCTTC. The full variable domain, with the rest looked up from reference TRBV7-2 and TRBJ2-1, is GAGVSQSPSNKVTEKGKDVELRCDPISGHTALYWYRQSLGQGLEFLIYFQGNSAPDKSGLPSDRFSAERTGGSVSTLTIQRTQQEDSAVYLCASSSPSFGEQFFGPGTRLTVL.

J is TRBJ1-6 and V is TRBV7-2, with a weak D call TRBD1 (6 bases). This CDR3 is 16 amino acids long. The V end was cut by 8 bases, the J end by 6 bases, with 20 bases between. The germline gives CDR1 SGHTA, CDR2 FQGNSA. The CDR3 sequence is CASRLTGARGNSPLHF. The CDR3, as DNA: TGTGCCAGCCGTCTTACCGGGGCCAGGGGTAATTCACCCCTCCACTTT.

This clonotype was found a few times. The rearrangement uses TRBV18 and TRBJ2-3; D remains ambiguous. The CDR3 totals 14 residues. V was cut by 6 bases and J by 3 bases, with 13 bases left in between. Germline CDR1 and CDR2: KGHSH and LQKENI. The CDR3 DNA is TGTGCCAGCTCGCCCTCAATGCGAACAGATACGCAGTATTTT. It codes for CASSPSMRTDTQYF.

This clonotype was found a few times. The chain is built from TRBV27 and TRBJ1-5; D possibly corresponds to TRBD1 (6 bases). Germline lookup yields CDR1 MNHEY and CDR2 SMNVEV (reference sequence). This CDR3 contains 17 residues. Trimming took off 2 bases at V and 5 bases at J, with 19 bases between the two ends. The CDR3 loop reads CASSLRVPGGRDQPQHF. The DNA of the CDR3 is TGTGCCAGCAGTTTAAGGGTCCCGGGGGGCAGGGATCAGCCCCAGCATTTT.

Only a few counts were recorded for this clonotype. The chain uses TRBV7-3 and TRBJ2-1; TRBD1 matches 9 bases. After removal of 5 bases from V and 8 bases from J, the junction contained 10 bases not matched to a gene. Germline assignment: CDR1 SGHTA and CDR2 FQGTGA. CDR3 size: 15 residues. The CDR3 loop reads CASSGLGQGDDEQFF. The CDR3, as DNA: TGTGCCAGCAGCGGGTTGGGACAGGGAGACGATGAGCAGTTCTTC.

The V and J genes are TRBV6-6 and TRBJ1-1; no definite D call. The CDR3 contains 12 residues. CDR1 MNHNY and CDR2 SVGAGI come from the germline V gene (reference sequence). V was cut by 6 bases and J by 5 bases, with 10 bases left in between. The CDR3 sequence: CASSIQKTEAFF. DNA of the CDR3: TGTGCCAGCAGCATACAGAAGACTGAAGCTTTCTTT.

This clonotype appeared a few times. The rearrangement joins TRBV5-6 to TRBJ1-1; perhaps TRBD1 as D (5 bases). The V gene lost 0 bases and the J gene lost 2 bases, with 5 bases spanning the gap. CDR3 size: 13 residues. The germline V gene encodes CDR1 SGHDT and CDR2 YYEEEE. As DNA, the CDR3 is TGTGCCAGCAGCTTGGGGGACAACACTGAAGCTTTCTTT. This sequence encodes CASSLGDNTEAFF.

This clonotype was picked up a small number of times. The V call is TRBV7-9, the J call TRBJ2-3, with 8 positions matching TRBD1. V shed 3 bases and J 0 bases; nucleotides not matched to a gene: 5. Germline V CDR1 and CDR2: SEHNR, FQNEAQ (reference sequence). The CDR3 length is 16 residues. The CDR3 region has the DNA TGTGCCAGCAGCTTGGGCACAGGGGGAAGCACAGATACGCAGTATTTT. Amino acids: CASSLGTGGSTDTQYF.

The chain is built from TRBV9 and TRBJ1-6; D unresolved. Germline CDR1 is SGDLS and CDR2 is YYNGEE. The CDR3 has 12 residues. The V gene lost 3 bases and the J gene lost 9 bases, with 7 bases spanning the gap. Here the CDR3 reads CASSAVGSPLHF. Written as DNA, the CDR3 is TGTGCCAGCAGCGCGGTCGGTTCACCCCTCCACTTT.